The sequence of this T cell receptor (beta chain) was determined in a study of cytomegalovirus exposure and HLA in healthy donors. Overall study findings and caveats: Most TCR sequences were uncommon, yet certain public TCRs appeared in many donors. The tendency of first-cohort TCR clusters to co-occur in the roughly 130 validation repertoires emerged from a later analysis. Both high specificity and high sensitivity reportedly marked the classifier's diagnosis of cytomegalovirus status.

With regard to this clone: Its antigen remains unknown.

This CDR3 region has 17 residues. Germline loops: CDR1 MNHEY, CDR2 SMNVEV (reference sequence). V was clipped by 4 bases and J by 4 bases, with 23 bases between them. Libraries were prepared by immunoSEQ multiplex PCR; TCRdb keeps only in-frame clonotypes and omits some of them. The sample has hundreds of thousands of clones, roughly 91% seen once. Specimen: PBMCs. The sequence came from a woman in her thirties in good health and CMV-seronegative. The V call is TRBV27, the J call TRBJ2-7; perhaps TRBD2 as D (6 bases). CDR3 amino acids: CASSSALLAYELYEQYF. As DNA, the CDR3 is TGTGCCAGCAGTTCGGCCCTCCTAGCGTATGAGTTATACGAGCAGTACTTC.